These T cell receptor beta chains were read from a single sample in a study of T cell repertoires in cytomegalovirus infection. In TCRdb, the reads were re-called with MiXCR into one record per CDR3 protein. The sample lists roughly 130,000 distinct CDR3 sequences; roughly 9% were seen once. The sequenced sample consisted of PBMCs. These receptors all come from a human donor in good health (CMV status not recorded). Some clones in this sample may be carry-over from other donors' samples. CDR3s include the opening cysteine and the closing phenylalanine or tryptophan. Each record gives: J gene, clone size, V gene, D gene, CDR3 protein, CDR3 DNA. A D gene is named only where the DNA matches it firmly. Expanded clones get a size class; other rows say once, few or many, or leave the size out.

j_call: TRBJ1-5
clone_size: many
v_call: TRBV12-3/TRBV12-4
d_call: -
cdr3_aa: CASKKVEAQPQHF
cdr3_nt: TGTGCCAGCAAGAAGGTGGAGGCTCAGCCCCAGCATTTT

j_call: TRBJ2-5
clone_size: few
v_call: TRBV24-1
d_call: -
cdr3_aa: CATSAAGQETQYF
cdr3_nt: TGTGCCACCAGTGCGGCAGGGCAAGAGACCCAGTACTTC

j_call: TRBJ1-1
clone_size: few
v_call: TRBV29-1
d_call: TRBD1
cdr3_aa: CSHTGTASGEAFF
cdr3_nt: TGCAGCCATACCGGGACAGCCTCAGGTGAAGCTTTCTTT

j_call: TRBJ2-1
clone_size: -
v_call: TRBV7-3
d_call: -
cdr3_aa: CASSFLLDEQFF
cdr3_nt: TGTGCCAGCAGCTTCCTTCTCGATGAGCAGTTCTTC

j_call: TRBJ1-1
clone_size: -
v_call: TRBV6-2/TRBV6-3
d_call: -
cdr3_aa: CASSYGPGAFF
cdr3_nt: TGTGCCAGCAGTTACGGGCCGGGGGCTTTCTTT

j_call: TRBJ1-5
clone_size: many
v_call: TRBV7-2
d_call: -
cdr3_aa: CASSYRDAAYQPQHF
cdr3_nt: TGTGCCAGCAGTTATCGGGACGCGGCCTATCAGCCCCAGCATTTT

j_call: TRBJ1-1
clone_size: many
v_call: TRBV14
d_call: -
cdr3_aa: CASSQVGSMNTEAFF
cdr3_nt: TGTGCCAGCAGCCAAGTAGGTTCAATGAACACTGAAGCTTTCTTT

j_call: TRBJ1-1
clone_size: many
v_call: TRBV2
d_call: -
cdr3_aa: CASSERQTEITEAFF
cdr3_nt: TGTGCCAGCAGTGAGAGGCAGACGGAGATCACTGAAGCTTTCTTT

j_call: TRBJ2-7
clone_size: many
v_call: TRBV12-3/TRBV12-4
d_call: -
cdr3_aa: CASSFWDREQYF
cdr3_nt: TGTGCCAGCAGTTTCTGGGACCGGGAGCAGTACTTC

j_call: TRBJ2-1
clone_size: few
v_call: TRBV20-1
d_call: TRBD1
cdr3_aa: CSAQGQGPYNEQFF
cdr3_nt: TGCAGTGCACAAGGACAGGGACCCTACAATGAGCAGTTCTTC

j_call: TRBJ1-2
clone_size: few
v_call: TRBV20-1
d_call: TRBD1
cdr3_aa: CSATDPRTGGIASYYGYTF
cdr3_nt: TGCAGTGCTACTGATCCTCGGACAGGGGGCATCGCCTCCTACTATGGCTACACCTTC

j_call: TRBJ1-3
clone_size: many
v_call: TRBV10-3
d_call: -
cdr3_aa: CAISDGSSGNTIYF
cdr3_nt: TGTGCCATCAGTGACGGGAGCTCTGGAAACACCATATATTTT

j_call: TRBJ2-3
clone_size: few
v_call: TRBV2
d_call: TRBD1
cdr3_aa: CASTEDRGRTDTQYF
cdr3_nt: TGTGCCAGCACCGAGGACAGGGGGCGCACAGATACGCAGTATTTT

j_call: TRBJ2-5
clone_size: many
v_call: TRBV5-4
d_call: -
cdr3_aa: CASSLGVQETQYF
cdr3_nt: TGTGCCAGCAGCCTGGGTGTCCAAGAGACCCAGTACTTC

j_call: TRBJ2-2
clone_size: many
v_call: TRBV7-2
d_call: TRBD1
cdr3_aa: CASSLANRGAGELFF
cdr3_nt: TGTGCCAGCAGCTTAGCGAACAGGGGGGCCGGGGAGCTGTTTTTT

j_call: TRBJ1-5
clone_size: many
v_call: TRBV28
d_call: -
cdr3_aa: CASSTLLRAQPQHF
cdr3_nt: TGTGCCAGCAGTACCCTCCTCCGCGCTCAGCCCCAGCATTTT

j_call: TRBJ1-2
clone_size: few
v_call: TRBV2
d_call: TRBD1
cdr3_aa: CASDPWDRVATF
cdr3_nt: TGTGCCAGCGACCCCTGGGACAGGGTAGCAACCTTC

j_call: TRBJ2-7
clone_size: many
v_call: TRBV6-1
d_call: -
cdr3_aa: CASSEGLGVYEQYF
cdr3_nt: TGTGCCAGCAGTGAAGGTCTTGGGGTTTACGAGCAGTACTTC

j_call: TRBJ1-5
clone_size: many
v_call: TRBV12-3/TRBV12-4
d_call: -
cdr3_aa: CASSSQGNSNQPQHF
cdr3_nt: TGTGCCAGCAGTTCCCAGGGAAATAGCAATCAGCCCCAGCATTTT

j_call: TRBJ1-1
clone_size: many
v_call: TRBV7-2
d_call: -
cdr3_aa: CASSLAAQTEAFF
cdr3_nt: TGTGCCAGCAGCTTAGCCGCGCAGACTGAAGCTTTCTTT

j_call: TRBJ2-3
clone_size: many
v_call: TRBV28
d_call: -
cdr3_aa: CASSLMRDTQYF
cdr3_nt: TGTGCCAGCAGTTTAATGAGAGATACGCAGTATTTT

j_call: TRBJ1-4
clone_size: few
v_call: TRBV12-5
d_call: TRBD1
cdr3_aa: CASGWTGEFGKLFF
cdr3_nt: TGTGCTAGTGGTTGGACAGGGGAATTCGGAAAACTGTTTTTT

j_call: TRBJ1-4
clone_size: few
v_call: TRBV28
d_call: -
cdr3_aa: CASSLGGTTNEKLFF
cdr3_nt: TGTGCCAGCAGTTTGGGCGGAACAACTAATGAAAAACTGTTTTTT

j_call: TRBJ1-1
clone_size: -
v_call: TRBV29-1
d_call: -
cdr3_aa: CSVSQGYGTEAFF
cdr3_nt: TGCAGCGTTTCCCAGGGATACGGCACTGAAGCTTTCTTT

j_call: TRBJ2-7
clone_size: many
v_call: TRBV11-2
d_call: -
cdr3_aa: CASSLDQRAASTYEQYF
cdr3_nt: TGTGCCAGCAGCTTAGATCAAAGGGCAGCTTCTACCTACGAGCAGTACTTC

j_call: TRBJ1-6
clone_size: many
v_call: TRBV12-3/TRBV12-4
d_call: TRBD1
cdr3_aa: CASSFQGGSPLHF
cdr3_nt: TGTGCCAGCAGTTTCCAGGGGGGTTCACCCCTCCACTTT

j_call: TRBJ1-1
clone_size: many
v_call: TRBV7-9
d_call: -
cdr3_aa: CASSFGAQNTEAFF
cdr3_nt: TGTGCCAGCAGCTTTGGTGCCCAGAACACTGAAGCTTTCTTT

j_call: TRBJ2-1
clone_size: many
v_call: TRBV7-2
d_call: TRBD1
cdr3_aa: CASSLDGQGGWREQFF
cdr3_nt: TGTGCCAGCAGCTTAGACGGACAGGGGGGATGGCGTGAGCAGTTCTTC

j_call: TRBJ2-5
clone_size: many
v_call: TRBV11-3
d_call: TRBD1
cdr3_aa: CASSLGRQGKETQYF
cdr3_nt: TGTGCCAGCAGCTTAGGAAGACAGGGGAAAGAGACCCAGTACTTC

j_call: TRBJ2-4
clone_size: many
v_call: TRBV15
d_call: -
cdr3_aa: CATRGKRGALAKNIQYF
cdr3_nt: TGTGCCACCAGAGGGAAACGGGGGGCCCTAGCCAAAAACATTCAGTACTTC

j_call: TRBJ2-5
clone_size: many
v_call: TRBV11-2
d_call: -
cdr3_aa: CASSLEVERETQYF
cdr3_nt: TGTGCCAGCAGCTTAGAAGTGGAGCGAGAGACCCAGTACTTC

j_call: TRBJ1-6
clone_size: many
v_call: TRBV5-1
d_call: -
cdr3_aa: CASSLGKNNSPLHF
cdr3_nt: TGCGCCAGCAGCTTGGGGAAGAATAATTCACCCCTCCACTTT

j_call: TRBJ1-1
clone_size: many
v_call: TRBV7-9
d_call: TRBD1
cdr3_aa: CASTSGGAGDTEAFF
cdr3_nt: TGTGCCAGCACCTCAGGGGGGGCCGGGGACACTGAAGCTTTCTTT

j_call: TRBJ1-1
clone_size: many
v_call: TRBV2
d_call: -
cdr3_aa: CASSEVTGTPQMNTEAFF
cdr3_nt: TGTGCCAGCAGTGAGGTCACGGGCACACCTCAAATGAACACTGAAGCTTTCTTT

j_call: TRBJ2-4
clone_size: many
v_call: TRBV12-3/TRBV12-4
d_call: -
cdr3_aa: CASSPSAGRRFNSGIQYF
cdr3_nt: TGTGCCAGCAGTCCTTCGGCCGGGCGGCGTTTCAACTCGGGCATTCAGTACTTC

j_call: TRBJ2-1
clone_size: many
v_call: TRBV20-1
d_call: -
cdr3_aa: CSASGRGASYNEQFF
cdr3_nt: TGCAGTGCTAGCGGTCGGGGGGCTTCCTACAATGAGCAGTTCTTC

j_call: TRBJ2-7
clone_size: -
v_call: TRBV28
d_call: -
cdr3_aa: CASSFGRGEQYF
cdr3_nt: TGTGCCAGCAGTTTTGGAAGGGGCGAGCAGTACTTC